One sample yielded the 14 T cell receptor beta chains listed below, sequenced in a study of T cells after yellow fever vaccination. TCRdb re-derived calls from the 5' RACE reads in MiXCR, one entry per CDR3 protein. The sample includes more than 450,000 distinct CDR3 sequences, around a fifth seen only once; the top ten take about a sixth. The input for sequencing was PBMCs, taken less than 25 days after the first yellow fever vaccination. These receptors were collected from a young man who received the YFV17D yellow fever vaccine.

The genes are TRBV20-1 and TRBJ2-7, with TRBD1 as a possible D gene (5 bases). Germline V CDR1 and CDR2: DFQATT, SNEGSKA (reference sequence). V shed 1 base and J shed 0 bases, with 10 bases lying between them. CDR3 length: 14 residues. CDR3 nucleotides: TGCAGTGCTAGAGGTGAGGACAACTCCTACGAGCAGTACGTC. Its protein product is CSARGEDNSYEQYV.

This clonotype came up a few times. The rearrangement uses TRBV7-2 and TRBJ2-1, with 7 positions matching TRBD2. V shed 5 bases and J 6 bases; nucleotides not matched to a gene: 4. This CDR3 is built from 13 residues. The germline V gene has CDR1 SGHTA and CDR2 FQGNSA. The CDR3 sequence is CASSRGTTNEQFF. The CDR3 nucleotides are TGTGCCAGCAGCCGCGGGACTACCAATGAGCAGTTCTTC.

The chain carries TRBV5-1 and TRBJ2-5, with TRBD1 identical over 8 bases. V was pared by 3 bases and J by 4 bases, with 11 bases of the junction left unmatched. The CDR3 spans 16 residues. CDR1 is SGHRS, CDR2 YFSETQ, per germline. CDR3 loop: CASSSSPTGVRETQYF. The CDR3 coding sequence is TGCGCCAGCAGCTCCTCGCCGACAGGGGTCAGAGAGACCCAGTACTTC.

The J gene is TRBJ1-2, the V gene TRBV27; possibly TRBD1 for D (6 bases). The CDR3 consists of 13 residues. V was shortened by 6 bases and J by 2 bases, with 10 bases between the two germline ends. Germline V CDR1 and CDR2: MNHEY, SMNVEV (reference sequence). The CDR3 sequence: CASSVGTNYGYTF. The CDR3 DNA follows: TGTGCCAGCAGCGTAGGGACAAACTATGGCTACACCTTC.

V is TRBV5-1 and J is TRBJ2-2, with D perhaps matching TRBD2 (5 bases). The CDR3 contains 14 residues. Germline CDR1 is SGHRS and CDR2 is YFSETQ. V lost 5 bases and J lost 4, with 12 bases in between. DNA of the CDR3: TGCGCCAGCAGAGACTACATATCCACCGGGGAGCTGTTTTTT. This translates into CASRDYISTGELFF.

The V call is TRBV5-4, the J call TRBJ2-7; 8 bases are a match to TRBD2. CDR1 and CDR2 from the germline V gene are SGHNT and YYREEE (reference sequence). CDR3 size: 16 residues. V lost 4 bases, J lost 5 bases, and 14 bases stayed unmatched. CDR3 in amino acids: CASSPGGTGFWNEQYV. CDR3 coding DNA: TGTGCCAGCAGCCCGGGAGGGACGGGGTTTTGGAACGAGCAGTACGTC.

V is TRBV4-2 and J is TRBJ2-3, with D possibly matching TRBD2 (7 bases). This CDR3 comprises 15 residues. Looked up from germline, CDR1 is LGHNA and CDR2 is YNFKEQ. V lost 0 bases, J lost 6 bases, and 13 bases lay in between. The CDR3: CASSQEERGGDTQYF. The CDR3 DNA sequence: TGTGCCAGCAGCCAAGAGGAAAGGGGGGGGGATACGCAGTATTTT.

This clonotype was seen a few times. V and J are TRBV7-9 and TRBJ2-3; TRBD2 matches at 9 bases. The V segment lost 4 bases and the J segment 6 bases; nucleotides outside the gene matches: 5. CDR3 size: 14 residues. The V gene's germline CDR1 is SEHNR and CDR2 FQNEAQ (reference sequence). The CDR3 DNA reads TGTGCCAGCAGCTCTAGCGGGGTAGCTGATACGCAGTATTTT. This encodes CASSSSGVADTQYF.

This clonotype was seen a few times. The CDR3: CASSYSSLGARRETQYF. CDR3 DNA sequence: TGTGCCAGCAGTTACTCGAGTCTGGGGGCCCGGCGGGAGACCCAGTACTTC. The V call is TRBV6-5, the J call TRBJ2-5; D is possibly TRBD1 (6 bases). This CDR3 comprises 17 residues. The germline V and J ends were trimmed by 0 bases and 5 bases, with 19 bases remaining between them. CDR1 is MNHEY and CDR2 is SVGAGI in the germline V gene.

The V gene is TRBV7-9, the J gene TRBJ1-1, with D perhaps matching TRBD1 (5 bases). V was shortened by 5 bases and J by 8 bases, with 9 bases between the two germline ends. The length of the CDR3 is 11 residues. Germline V gene data show CDR1 as SEHNR and CDR2 as FQNEAQ (reference sequence). The CDR3 loop reads CASSKTEEAFF. CDR3 sequence (DNA): TGTGCCAGCAGCAAGACAGAGGAAGCTTTCTTT.

The rearrangement joins TRBV6-5 to TRBJ1-6, with D uncertain. V was shortened by 0 bases and J by 6 bases, with 12 bases between the two germline ends. Per germline, CDR1 MNHEY and CDR2 SVGAGI. CDR3 length: 16 residues. The CDR3 coding sequence is TGTGCCAGCAGTTACTCGAGTGTTCCGGTTAATTCACCCCTCCACTTT. Amino acid sequence: CASSYSSVPVNSPLHF.

The chain carries TRBV4-1 and TRBJ1-1; 7 nucleotides line up with TRBD1. The CDR3 extends over 15 amino acids. From germline, CDR1 is MGHRA and CDR2 YSYEKL. V trimming: 4 bases; J trimming: 1 base; junction bases outside the gene matches: 6. The CDR3 protein is CASSRFRGQNTEAFF. The CDR3 nucleotides are TGCGCCAGCAGCCGGTTTAGGGGGCAGAACACTGAAGCTTTCTTT.

J is TRBJ2-3 and V is TRBV5-1, with TRBD2 matching 12 bases. The CDR3 is made up of 16 amino acids. Germline V gives CDR1 SGHRS, CDR2 YFSETQ. J gave up 5 bases and V 4 bases, and 8 bases lay outside the gene matches. The CDR3 spells CASSRASGGAGDTQYF. The CDR3 DNA reads as TGCGCCAGCAGCCGGGCTAGCGGGGGGGCTGGAGATACGCAGTATTTT.

A few counts support this clonotype. The chain recombines TRBV20-1 with TRBJ1-5; D not certain. V was trimmed by 6 bases and J by 3 bases, leaving 12 bases between them. The CDR3 spans 13 residues. Germline V gives CDR1 DFQATT, CDR2 SNEGSKA (reference sequence). The CDR3 coding sequence is TGCAGTGCCTACGGACTGCTCAATCAGCCCCAGCATTTT. This translates into CSAYGLLNQPQHF.